This T cell receptor beta chain was identified during a study of Graves' ophthalmopathy and Graves' hyperthyroidism. The study's findings and limits: The blood repertoire also included most expanded thyroid clonotypes above 0.001 frequency.

This clonotype was picked up many times. The antigen is unknown. RNA transcripts were the source from which TCR beta CDR3 regions were amplified. HTBI primers were employed in first-round RT-PCR, then a second-round multiplex PCR followed. TCRdb reprocessed the multiplex PCR reads with MiXCR, giving one entry per CDR3 protein. The sample holds more than 300,000 distinct CDR3 sequences, about a sixth seen once. The CDR3 sequence is 11 residues long. Trimming stripped 4 bases from V and 5 bases from J, with 8 bases between. CDR1 SQVTM and CDR2 ANQGSEA come from the germline V gene. Hyperthyroidism cases were recent diagnoses of under 2 months' duration in people aged 18 to 65.

V usage is TRBV29-1 and J usage is TRBJ2-5, with D perhaps matching TRBD1 (5 bases). This TCR came from an adult woman with stable Graves' hyperthyroidism. Sequencing was carried out using peripheral blood. This CDR3 is CSVGGVETQYF. The CDR3 DNA follows: TGCAGCGTTGGGGGCGTTGAGACCCAGTACTTC.